A single sample gave rise to the 26 T cell receptor beta chains below, sequenced in a study of cytomegalovirus exposure and HLA in healthy donors. Use of 60 Vbeta and 13 Jbeta primers characterized the PCR. The data were produced by immunoSEQ multiplex PCR, yet TCRdb's version contains in-frame clones alone and is incomplete. This table holds some 190,000 clones, about four fifths found once. The specimen sequenced was PBMCs. These receptors originate from a man aged 40-50 years in good health and CMV-seropositive.

The chain employs TRBV27 and TRBJ2-6, with a possible D match to TRBD1 (5 bases). This CDR3 has 17 residues. The germline gives CDR1 MNHEY, CDR2 SMNVEV (reference sequence). V lost 5 bases, J lost 0 bases, and 14 bases lay in between. The CDR3, as DNA: TGTGCCAGCAGTCAGGGCAGTCTCCGCTCTGGGGCCAACGTCCTGACTTTC. This translates into CASSQGSLRSGANVLTF.

V is TRBV5-1 and J is TRBJ2-3, with 16 bases matching TRBD2. The CDR3 is 17 amino acids. After removal of 4 bases from V and 4 bases from J, the junction contained 6 bases not matched to a gene. In germline, CDR1 is SGHRS, CDR2 YFSETQ. Here the CDR3 DNA reads TGCGCCAGCAGCACGGGACTAGCGGGAGGGCCAGCAGATACGCAGTATTTT. It yields the protein CASSTGLAGGPADTQYF.

V is TRBV5-6 and J is TRBJ1-5; possibly TRBD1 for D (5 bases). Trimming shortened V by 0 bases and J by 6 bases, and 13 bases separated the two germline ends. The germline V gene has CDR1 SGHDT and CDR2 YYEEEE. The CDR3 has 15 amino acids. The CDR3 spells CASSLGFYGGQPQHF. CDR3 in DNA: TGTGCCAGCAGCTTGGGGTTTTACGGGGGTCAGCCCCAGCATTTT.

The chain is built from TRBV10-3 and TRBJ2-7, with D possibly matching TRBD2 (5 bases). Germline lookup yields CDR1 ENHRY and CDR2 SYGVKD. The CDR3 contains 13 residues. V was clipped by 7 bases and J by 1 base, with 11 bases between them. CDR3 nucleotides: TGTGCCATCACAAACGGGGTATCCTACGAGCAGTACTTC. Its protein is CAITNGVSYEQYF.

The V gene is TRBV6-5, the J gene TRBJ1-6; D is perhaps TRBD1 (6 bases). CDR3 length: 15 amino acids. V gave up 2 bases and J gave up 5 bases, with 10 bases separating them. The V gene's germline CDR1 is MNHEY and CDR2 SVGAGI. This chain's CDR3 is CASSYRPGDNSPLHF. CDR3 coding DNA: TGTGCCAGCAGTTACCGGCCAGGGGATAATTCACCCCTCCACTTT.

This clone was detected once. The chain uses TRBV16 and TRBJ2-7, with 7 nucleotides matching TRBD2. V trimming: 1 base; J trimming: 7 bases; junction bases outside the gene matches: 7. The CDR3 runs 14 residues. In germline, CDR1 is KGHSY, CDR2 FQNENV. The CDR3 sequence: CASSQFPGEGEQYF. CDR3 bases: TGTGCCAGCAGCCAATTCCCCGGGGAGGGGGAGCAGTACTTC.

J is TRBJ1-2 and V is TRBV9; D is undetermined. The CDR3 length is 12 residues. Per the germline V gene, CDR1 is SGDLS and CDR2 is YYNGEE. Trimming removed 3 bases at V and 6 bases at J, with 9 bases between. The CDR3 is CASSASHDGYTF. The DNA of the CDR3 is TGTGCCAGCAGCGCGAGCCATGATGGCTACACCTTC.

The chain is built from TRBV25-1 and TRBJ2-2, with 11 bases lining up with TRBD2. The germline V gene has CDR1 MGHDK and CDR2 SYGVNS. The CDR3 is 16 residues long. J lost 4 bases, V lost 6 bases, and 7 bases had no gene match. The DNA for the CDR3 is TGTGCCAGCAGGGGACCGGGACTAGCGGCCACCGGGGAGCTGTTTTTT. Amino acids: CASRGPGLAATGELFF.

V usage is TRBV2 and J usage is TRBJ2-5; TRBD1 matches at 7 bases. V shed 6 bases and J 4 bases; nucleotides not matched to a gene: 2. Germline V gene sequence: CDR1 SNHLY, CDR2 FYNNEI. The CDR3 extends over 12 amino acids. The CDR3 region is CASSGTAETQYF. Written as DNA, the CDR3 is TGTGCCAGCAGCGGGACAGCAGAGACCCAGTACTTC.

This clone came up once. V gene TRBV5-1 combines with J gene TRBJ2-5; 8 bases agree with TRBD1. Trimming cost V 5 bases and J 2 bases; bases outside gene matches: 8. The CDR3 runs 15 residues. Germline values: CDR1 SGHRS, CDR2 YFSETQ. Here the CDR3 reads CASSSGTGDQETQYF. The CDR3 region has the DNA TGCGCCAGCAGTTCCGGGACAGGTGATCAAGAGACCCAGTACTTC. Filled out from reference TRBV5-1 and TRBJ2-5, the complete variable domain reads KAGVTQTPRYLIKTRGQQVTLSCSPISGHRSVSWYQQTPGQGLQFLFEYFSETQRNKGNFPGRFSGRQFSNSRSEMNVSTLELGDSALYLCASSSGTGDQETQYFGPGTRLLVL.

This clone was picked up a small number of times. The CDR3 is CASSPGQGPNEKLFF. The CDR3 nucleotides read TGTGCCAGCTCACCCGGACAGGGCCCTAATGAAAAACTGTTTTTT. The V gene is TRBV18, the J gene TRBJ1-4; TRBD1 agrees at 8 bases. V trimming: 3 bases; J trimming: 3 bases; junction bases outside the gene matches: 3. CDR3 size: 15 residues. Looked up from germline, CDR1 is KGHSH and CDR2 is LQKENI.

The V call is TRBV6-1, the J call TRBJ2-5; the D is unclear. V lost 2 bases to trimming and J lost 3 bases, with 13 bases between them. CDR1 is MNHNS and CDR2 is SASEGT in the germline V gene. This CDR3 is built from 15 residues. For the CDR3, the DNA is TGTGCCAGCAGTGAAAAGGTTTTGACTGAAGAGACCCAGTACTTC. Residues: CASSEKVLTEETQYF.

The genes are TRBV5-1 and TRBJ2-3; 9 nucleotides match TRBD2. The J segment lost 1 base and the V segment lost 7 bases, leaving 4 bases of the junction unmatched. Germline lookup yields CDR1 SGHRS and CDR2 YFSETQ. The CDR3 is 14 amino acids. CDR3 region: CASSLAGGTDTQYF. The CDR3 nucleotides are TGCGCCAGCTCCTTAGCGGGAGGCACAGATACGCAGTATTTT.

V gene TRBV7-2 combines with J gene TRBJ2-1, with a weak D call TRBD2 (6 bases). The CDR3 runs to 13 residues. V shed 1 base and J shed 8 bases, with 9 bases lying between them. Germline values: CDR1 SGHTA, CDR2 FQGNSA. The CDR3 loop reads CASSLGTIYEQFF. The CDR3 bases are TGTGCCAGCAGCTTAGGGACTATCTATGAGCAGTTCTTC.

This chain connects TRBV6-5 to TRBJ2-1, with 12 nucleotides matching TRBD2. The CDR3 sequence is 14 residues long. Trimming at V came to 6 bases and at J to 9 bases, leaving 6 bases not matched to a gene. Germline V gives CDR1 MNHEY, CDR2 SVGAGI. CDR3 bases: TGTGCCAGCAGCCTAGCGGGAGGGTATACTGAGCAGTTCTTC. This encodes CASSLAGGYTEQFF.

The V call is TRBV9, the J call TRBJ1-1; 8 bases match TRBD1. The CDR3 consists of 16 residues. CDR1 SGDLS and CDR2 YYNGEE come from the germline V gene. V shed 0 bases, J shed 0 bases, and the junction held 4 bases outside the gene matches. This CDR3 is CASSVAQGGMNTEAFF. The CDR3 coding sequence is TGTGCCAGCAGCGTAGCACAGGGGGGGATGAACACTGAAGCTTTCTTT.

The chain is built from TRBV4-2 and TRBJ2-2; D is unresolved. Trimming removed 4 bases from V and 5 bases from J, with 14 bases in between. The CDR3 runs 15 residues. CDR1 LGHNA and CDR2 YNFKEQ come from the germline V gene. CDR3 coding DNA: TGTGCCAGCAGCCTCAGGCTTCAGTTTACCGGGGAGCTGTTTTTT. This encodes CASSLRLQFTGELFF.

The chain joins TRBV12-5 to TRBJ2-1; TRBD1 is a possible D gene (5 bases). V lost 6 bases to trimming and J lost 0 bases, with 12 bases between them. The CDR3 totals 15 residues. CDR1 LGHNT and CDR2 FRNRAP come from the germline V gene. The CDR3 sequence is CASGYDSSSYNEQFF. CDR3 nucleotide sequence: TGTGCTAGTGGATACGACAGTAGCTCCTACAATGAGCAGTTCTTC.

The V call is TRBV6-1, the J call TRBJ2-5; D is possibly TRBD2 (5 bases). Between the trimmed V and J ends, which lost 6 bases and 4 bases, there was a span of 15 bases. The CDR3 has 14 amino acids. CDR1 MNHNS and CDR2 SASEGT come from the germline V gene. CDR3: CASSPRGSVETQYF. CDR3 DNA: TGTGCCAGCAGCCCCCGGGGTAGCGTAGAGACCCAGTACTTC.

This CDR3 is CASSEAVGRPDTQYF. The CDR3, as DNA: TGTGCCAGCAGTGAAGCTGTAGGGAGGCCAGATACGCAGTATTTT. The J gene is TRBJ2-3, the V gene TRBV6-1; maybe TRBD2 (6 bases). The CDR3 sequence is 15 residues long. Germline V CDR1 and CDR2: MNHNS, SASEGT. With 0 bases removed from V and 4 bases from J, the gap between germline ends came to 11 bases.

This clone was seen once. J is TRBJ1-5 and V is TRBV28; 9 bases align to TRBD1. The germline V gene encodes CDR1 MDHEN and CDR2 SYDVKM. The V and J ends lost 5 bases and 6 bases, in that order; junction bases with no gene match: 8. There are 15 residues in the CDR3. In DNA form, the CDR3 reads TGTGCCAGCAGTCCGACAGGGGGGTCCGGTCAGCCCCAGCATTTT. Amino acids: CASSPTGGSGQPQHF. Full variable domain (outside the CDR3, taken from reference TRBV28 and TRBJ1-5): DVKVTQSSRYLVKRTGEKVFLECVQDMDHENMFWYRQDPGLGLRLIYFSYDVKMKEKGDIPEGYSVSREKKERFSLILESASTNQTSMYLCASSPTGGSGQPQHFGDGTRLSIL.

The rearrangement uses TRBV5-4 and TRBJ1-2; D not certain. The CDR3 consists of 16 residues. Germline V gives CDR1 SGHNT, CDR2 YYREEE (reference sequence). The germline V and J ends were trimmed by 0 bases and 3 bases, with 15 bases remaining between them. The CDR3 sequence: CASSLGLASADYGYTF. In DNA, the CDR3 is TGTGCCAGCAGCTTGGGTCTCGCCAGTGCGGACTATGGCTACACCTTC.

The V and J genes are TRBV5-4 and TRBJ1-4; 11 positions agree with TRBD1. The CDR3 loop spans 16 amino acids. The J segment lost 4 bases and the V segment lost 4 bases, leaving 6 bases of the junction unmatched. Germline V gives CDR1 SGHNT, CDR2 YYREEE (reference sequence). The CDR3 here is CASSLGQGAVNEKLFF. The CDR3 bases are TGTGCCAGCAGCCTCGGACAGGGGGCAGTTAATGAAAAACTGTTTTTT. Full variable domain (rest looked up from reference TRBV5-4 and TRBJ1-4): ETGVTQSPTHLIKTRGQQVTLRCSSQSGHNTVSWYQQALGQGPQFIFQYYREEENGRGNFPPRFSGLQFPNYSSELNVNALELDDSALYLCASSLGQGAVNEKLFFGSGTQLSVL.

V is TRBV28 and J is TRBJ2-2; tentatively, D is TRBD1 (6 bases). Germline V gene data show CDR1 as MDHEN and CDR2 as SYDVKM. This CDR3 spans 15 amino acids. V was trimmed by 6 bases and J by 1 base, leaving 12 bases between them. Written as DNA, the CDR3 is TGTGCCAGCAGCGGCGAAGGGGGGAACACCGGGGAGCTGTTTTTT. As protein: CASSGEGGNTGELFF.

Remarks on this clone: This CDR3 is also generated by other DNA sequences in the sample. The chain uses TRBV18 and TRBJ2-7; TRBD1 aligns across 7 bases. This CDR3 spans 13 amino acids. CDR1 is KGHSH and CDR2 is LQKENI in the germline V gene. V shed 3 bases, J shed 2 bases, and the junction held 1 base outside the gene matches. This CDR3 is CASSPGQTYEQYF. CDR3 DNA sequence: TGTGCCAGCTCACCGGGACAGACCTACGAGCAGTACTTC. The full variable domain, rest sourced from reference TRBV18 and TRBJ2-7, is NAGVMQNPRHLVRRRGQEARLRCSPMKGHSHVYWYRQLPEEGLKFMVYLQKENIIDESGMPKERFSAEFPKEGPSILRIQQVVRGDSAAYFCASSPGQTYEQYFGPGTRLTVT.

The CDR3 protein is CASRPDRGHYNEQFF. As DNA, the CDR3 is TGTGCCAGCAGGCCGGACAGGGGGCACTACAATGAGCAGTTCTTC. The chain recombines TRBV6-1 with TRBJ2-1; 11 nucleotides agree with TRBD1. J was trimmed by 3 bases and V by 6 bases; bases with no gene match: 4. The CDR3 has 15 amino acids. The V gene's germline CDR1 is MNHNS and CDR2 SASEGT.